The clone carrying this T cell receptor beta chain was recorded many times. Its specificity is unknown. These data come from a study of response to subunit inactivated influenza vaccine. Findings and limits, study-wide: Authors suggested few new T cells are recruited by each seasonal influenza vaccination.

MiXCR, run by TCRdb on the RT-PCR reads, gives a single entry per CDR3 protein. This table holds fewer than 700,000 distinct CDR3 sequences, under 15% found once. With 9 bases clipped from V and 3 bases from J, the junction kept 7 bases outside the gene matches. Germline V gene data show CDR1 as KGHDR and CDR2 as SFDVKD. CDR3 length equals 14 residues. The specimen comprised PBMCs from blood, sampled 45 days after vaccination. The TCR sequence derives from a man in his fifties or sixties who received an inactivated influenza vaccine. V and J are TRBV24-1 and TRBJ1-5; TRBD1 matches 7 bases. The chain's CDR3 is CATGAGQNNQPQHF. The CDR3 DNA reads TGTGCCACCGGCGCGGGACAGAACAATCAGCCCCAGCATTTT.